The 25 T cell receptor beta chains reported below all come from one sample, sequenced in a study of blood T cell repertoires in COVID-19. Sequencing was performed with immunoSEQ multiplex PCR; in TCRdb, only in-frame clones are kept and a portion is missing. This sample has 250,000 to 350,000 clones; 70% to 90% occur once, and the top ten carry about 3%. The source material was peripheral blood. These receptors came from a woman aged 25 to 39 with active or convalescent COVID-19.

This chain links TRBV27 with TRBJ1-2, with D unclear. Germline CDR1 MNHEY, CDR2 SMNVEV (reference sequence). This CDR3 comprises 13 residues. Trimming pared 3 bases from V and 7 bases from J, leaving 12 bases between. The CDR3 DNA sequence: TGTGCCAGCAGTTTGACTAGAGGGAGTGGCTACACCTTC. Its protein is CASSLTRGSGYTF.

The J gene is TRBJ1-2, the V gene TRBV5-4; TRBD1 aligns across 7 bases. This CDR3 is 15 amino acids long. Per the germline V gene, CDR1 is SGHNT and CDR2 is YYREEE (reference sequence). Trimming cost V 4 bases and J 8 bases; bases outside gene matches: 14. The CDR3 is CASSQGTVGLGGYTF. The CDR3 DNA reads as TGTGCCAGCAGCCAGGGGACAGTGGGGTTGGGAGGCTACACCTTC.

The CDR3 sequence: CASSEHYNEQFF. DNA for the CDR3: TGTGCCAGCAGTGAGCACTACAATGAGCAGTTCTTC. V and J are TRBV12-3 or TRBV12-4 and TRBJ2-1; no clear D gene. CDR3 length equals 12 residues. Trimming left V 5 bases short and J 3 bases short, with 5 bases between.

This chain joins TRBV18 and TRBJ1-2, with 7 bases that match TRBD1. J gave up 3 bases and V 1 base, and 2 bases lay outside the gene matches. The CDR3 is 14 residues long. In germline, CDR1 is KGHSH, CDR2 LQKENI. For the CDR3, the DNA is TGTGCCAGCTCACCACAGGGGGCCGACTATGGCTACACCTTC. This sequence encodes CASSPQGADYGYTF.

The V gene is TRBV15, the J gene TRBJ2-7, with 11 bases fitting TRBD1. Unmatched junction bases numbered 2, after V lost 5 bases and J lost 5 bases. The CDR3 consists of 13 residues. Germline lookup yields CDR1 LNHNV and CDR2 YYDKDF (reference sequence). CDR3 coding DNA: TGTGCCACCAGCCCGGACAGGGGGCACGAGCAGTACTTC. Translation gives CATSPDRGHEQYF.

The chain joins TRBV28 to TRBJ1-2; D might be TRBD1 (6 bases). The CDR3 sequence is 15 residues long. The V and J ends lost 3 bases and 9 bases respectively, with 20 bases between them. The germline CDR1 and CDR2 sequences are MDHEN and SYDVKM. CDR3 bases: TGTGCCAGCAGTTTGGGGGCCTTTGAGCCTTCCAGCTACACCTTC. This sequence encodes CASSLGAFEPSSYTF.

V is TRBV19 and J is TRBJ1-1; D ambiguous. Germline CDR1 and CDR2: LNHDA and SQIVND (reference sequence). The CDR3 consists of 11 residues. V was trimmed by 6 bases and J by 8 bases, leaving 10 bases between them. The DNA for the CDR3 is TGTGCCAGTAGGCCTTTCGAGGAAGCTTTCTTT. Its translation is CASRPFEEAFF.

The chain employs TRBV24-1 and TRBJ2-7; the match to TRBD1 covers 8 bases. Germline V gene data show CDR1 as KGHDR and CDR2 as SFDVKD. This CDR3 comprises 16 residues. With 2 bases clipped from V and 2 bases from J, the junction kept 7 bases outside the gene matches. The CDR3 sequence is CATSDSDRGRPYEQYF. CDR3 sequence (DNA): TGTGCCACCAGTGATTCTGACAGGGGAAGACCCTACGAGCAGTACTTC.

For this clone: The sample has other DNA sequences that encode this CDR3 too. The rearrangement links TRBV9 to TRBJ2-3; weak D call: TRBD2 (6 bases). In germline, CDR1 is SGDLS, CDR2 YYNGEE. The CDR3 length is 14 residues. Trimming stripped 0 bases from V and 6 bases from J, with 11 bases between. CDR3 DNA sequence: TGTGCCAGCAGCGTAGGCAGCGGGCAGGATACGCAGTATTTT. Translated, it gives CASSVGSGQDTQYF.

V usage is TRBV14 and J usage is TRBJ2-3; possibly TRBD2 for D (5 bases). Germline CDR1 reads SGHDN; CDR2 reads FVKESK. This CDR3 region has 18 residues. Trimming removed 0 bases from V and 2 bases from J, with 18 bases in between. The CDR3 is CASSQDYGSKGITDTQYF. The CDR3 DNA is TGTGCCAGCAGCCAAGATTATGGGAGTAAAGGAATCACAGATACGCAGTATTTT.

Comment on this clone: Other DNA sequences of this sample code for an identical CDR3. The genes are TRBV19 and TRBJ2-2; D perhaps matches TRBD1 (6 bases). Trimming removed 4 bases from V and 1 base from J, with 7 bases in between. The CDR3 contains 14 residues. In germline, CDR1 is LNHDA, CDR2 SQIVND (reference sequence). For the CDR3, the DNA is TGTGCCAGTAGTACGACAGGGAACACCGGGGAGCTGTTTTTT. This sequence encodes CASSTTGNTGELFF.

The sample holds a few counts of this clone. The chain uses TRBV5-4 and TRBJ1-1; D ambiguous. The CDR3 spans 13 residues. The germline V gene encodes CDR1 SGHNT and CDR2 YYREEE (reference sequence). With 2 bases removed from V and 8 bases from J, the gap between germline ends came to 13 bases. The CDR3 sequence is CASSLDPRKEAFF. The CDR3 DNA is TGTGCCAGCAGCTTAGATCCGCGAAAAGAAGCTTTCTTT.

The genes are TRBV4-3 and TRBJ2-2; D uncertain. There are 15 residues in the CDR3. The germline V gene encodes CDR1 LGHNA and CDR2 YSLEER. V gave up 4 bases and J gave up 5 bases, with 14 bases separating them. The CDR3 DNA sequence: TGCGCCAGCAGCCTAGTACAGCTCCAAACCGGGGAGCTGTTTTTT. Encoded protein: CASSLVQLQTGELFF.

CDR3 sequence reads: CASSEEGSGANVLTF. CDR3 sequence (DNA): TGTGCCAGCAGTGAGGAGGGCTCTGGGGCCAACGTCCTGACTTTC. The chain recombines TRBV2 with TRBJ2-6; a possible D gene is TRBD2 (6 bases). Trimming took 3 bases from V and 0 from J, leaving 6 bases between them. The CDR3 contains 15 residues. Germline V gene data show CDR1 as SNHLY and CDR2 as FYNNEI.

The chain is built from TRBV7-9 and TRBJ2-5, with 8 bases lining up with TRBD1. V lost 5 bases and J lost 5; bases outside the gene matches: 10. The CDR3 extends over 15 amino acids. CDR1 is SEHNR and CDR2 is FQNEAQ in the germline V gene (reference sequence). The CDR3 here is CASSADRARGETQYF. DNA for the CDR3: TGTGCCAGCAGCGCGGACAGGGCACGTGGGGAGACCCAGTACTTC.

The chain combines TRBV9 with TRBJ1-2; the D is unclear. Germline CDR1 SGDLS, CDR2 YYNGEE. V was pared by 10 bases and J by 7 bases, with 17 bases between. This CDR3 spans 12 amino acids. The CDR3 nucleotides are TGTGCCTCCGAGGCGGGGTCTCGTGGCTACACCTTC. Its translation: CASEAGSRGYTF.

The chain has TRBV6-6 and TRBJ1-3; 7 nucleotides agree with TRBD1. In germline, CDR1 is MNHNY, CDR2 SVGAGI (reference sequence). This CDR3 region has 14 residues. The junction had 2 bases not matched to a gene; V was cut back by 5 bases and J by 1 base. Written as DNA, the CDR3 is TGTGCCAGCAGTCGGGACAGATCTGGAAACACCATATATTTT. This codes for CASSRDRSGNTIYF.

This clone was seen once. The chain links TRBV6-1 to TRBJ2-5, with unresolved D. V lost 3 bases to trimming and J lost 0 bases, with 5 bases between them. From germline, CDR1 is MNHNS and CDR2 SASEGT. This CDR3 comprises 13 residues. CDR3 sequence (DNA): TGTGCCAGCAGTGAGCAGTACCAAGAGACCCAGTACTTC. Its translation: CASSEQYQETQYF.

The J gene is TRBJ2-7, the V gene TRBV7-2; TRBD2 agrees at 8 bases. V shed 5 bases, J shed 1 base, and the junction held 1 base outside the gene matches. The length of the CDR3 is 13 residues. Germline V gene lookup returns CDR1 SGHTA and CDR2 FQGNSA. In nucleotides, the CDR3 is TGTGCCAGCAGCACGGGGGGGTCCTACGAGCAGTACTTC. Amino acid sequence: CASSTGGSYEQYF.

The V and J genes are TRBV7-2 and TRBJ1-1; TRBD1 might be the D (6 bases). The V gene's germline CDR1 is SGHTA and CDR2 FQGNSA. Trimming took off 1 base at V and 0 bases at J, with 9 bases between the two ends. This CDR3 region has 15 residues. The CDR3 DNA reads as TGTGCCAGCAGCTTAGTGAGGGGGATGAACACTGAAGCTTTCTTT. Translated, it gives CASSLVRGMNTEAFF.

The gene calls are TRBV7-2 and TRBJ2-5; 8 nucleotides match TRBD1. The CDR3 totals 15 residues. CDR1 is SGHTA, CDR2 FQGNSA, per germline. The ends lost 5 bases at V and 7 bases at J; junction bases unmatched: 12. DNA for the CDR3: TGTGCCAGCAGCCGCCCCAGGGGGCGGCCTGGGACCCAGTACTTC. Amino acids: CASSRPRGRPGTQYF.

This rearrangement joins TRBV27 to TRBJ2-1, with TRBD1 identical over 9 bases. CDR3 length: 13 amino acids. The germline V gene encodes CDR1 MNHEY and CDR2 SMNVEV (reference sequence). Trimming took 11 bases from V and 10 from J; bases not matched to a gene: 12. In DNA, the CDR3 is TGTGCCTCCAAGGACAGGGGTCAGGGCGAGCAGTTCTTC. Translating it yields CASKDRGQGEQFF.

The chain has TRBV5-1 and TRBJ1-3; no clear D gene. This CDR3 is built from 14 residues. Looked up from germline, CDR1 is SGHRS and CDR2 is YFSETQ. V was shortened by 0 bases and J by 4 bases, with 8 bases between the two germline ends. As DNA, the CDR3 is TGCGCCAGCAGCTTGGGTCCGGGGGGAAACACCATATATTTT. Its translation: CASSLGPGGNTIYF.

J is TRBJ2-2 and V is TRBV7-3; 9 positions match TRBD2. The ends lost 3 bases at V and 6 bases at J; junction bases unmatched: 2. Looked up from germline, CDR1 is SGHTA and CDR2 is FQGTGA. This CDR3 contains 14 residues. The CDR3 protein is CASSLGLAPGELFF. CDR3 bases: TGTGCCAGCAGCTTGGGACTAGCTCCCGGGGAGCTGTTTTTT.

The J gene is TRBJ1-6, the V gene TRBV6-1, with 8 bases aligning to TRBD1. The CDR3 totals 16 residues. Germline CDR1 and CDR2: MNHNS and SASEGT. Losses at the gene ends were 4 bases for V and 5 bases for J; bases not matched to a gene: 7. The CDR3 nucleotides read TGTGCCAGCAGTGTTAGGGACAGGCCAAATAATTCACCCCTCCACTTT. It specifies CASSVRDRPNNSPLHF.